The clone carrying this T cell receptor beta chain was observed a handful of times. The CDR3 has 13 amino acids. Germline lookup yields CDR1 SGDLS and CDR2 YYNGEE. The V and J ends lost 0 bases and 6 bases respectively, with 9 bases between them. This sample was included in a study of technical replicates of blood from several donors. Method: immunoSEQ multiplex PCR; TCRdb's copy keeps in-frame clones and lacks some. Of about 97,000 clones in the sample, 85% to 95% are singletons; the top ten hold approximately 0.33%. The material sequenced was T cells isolated from PBMCs. The clonotype originates from a human donor in good health. The V and J genes are TRBV9 and TRBJ1-2; unclear D gene. The CDR3 loop reads CASSVADFDGYTF. CDR3 in DNA: TGTGCCAGCAGCGTAGCCGACTTCGATGGCTACACCTTC.